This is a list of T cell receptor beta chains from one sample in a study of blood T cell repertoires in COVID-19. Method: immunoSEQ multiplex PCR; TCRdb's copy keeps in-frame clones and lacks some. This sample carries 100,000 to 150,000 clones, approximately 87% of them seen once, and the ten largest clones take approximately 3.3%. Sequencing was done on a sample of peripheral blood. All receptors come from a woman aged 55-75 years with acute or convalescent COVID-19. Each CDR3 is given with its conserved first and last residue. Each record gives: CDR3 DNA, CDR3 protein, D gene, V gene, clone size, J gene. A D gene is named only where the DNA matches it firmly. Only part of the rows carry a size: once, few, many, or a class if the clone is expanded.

cdr3_nt: TGTGCCAGCAGCTTAGACGGGGTATTGGGTAACACTGAAGCTTTCTTT
cdr3_aa: CASSLDGVLGNTEAFF
d_call: .
v_call: TRBV13
clone_size: .
j_call: TRBJ1-1

cdr3_nt: TGTGCCTGGAGTGTGGCAGTCTCTGGAAACACCATATATTTT
cdr3_aa: CAWSVAVSGNTIYF
d_call: .
v_call: TRBV30
clone_size: .
j_call: TRBJ1-3

cdr3_nt: TGCGCCAGCAGCTACAGGGGTACTCCAGCGGGCAGCTCTGGGGCCAACGTCCTGACTTTC
cdr3_aa: CASSYRGTPAGSSGANVLTF
d_call: .
v_call: TRBV5-1
clone_size: .
j_call: TRBJ2-6

cdr3_nt: TGTGCCTGGAGGGGGACAGGCCAGTCACCCCTCCACTTT
cdr3_aa: CAWRGTGQSPLHF
d_call: TRBD1
v_call: TRBV30
clone_size: .
j_call: TRBJ1-6

cdr3_nt: TGTGCCACCGAGGACAGGGCCCAGGATACGCAGTATTTT
cdr3_aa: CATEDRAQDTQYF
d_call: TRBD1
v_call: TRBV24-1
clone_size: .
j_call: TRBJ2-3

cdr3_nt: TGTGCCAGCTCACCAACAGGTCGGAACACTGAAGCTTTCTTT
cdr3_aa: CASSPTGRNTEAFF
d_call: .
v_call: TRBV18
clone_size: .
j_call: TRBJ1-1

cdr3_nt: TGTGCCAGCAGCCAAATCCCCGGGGAGCTGTTTTTT
cdr3_aa: CASSQIPGELFF
d_call: .
v_call: TRBV7-3
clone_size: .
j_call: TRBJ2-2

cdr3_nt: TGTGCCAGCAGTCGGGGGACAGGGGTAGGGCAGCCCCAGCATTTT
cdr3_aa: CASSRGTGVGQPQHF
d_call: TRBD1
v_call: TRBV6-5
clone_size: .
j_call: TRBJ1-5

cdr3_nt: TGTGCCAGCAGTTTAAAGGACAGTTACACTGAAGCTTTCTTT
cdr3_aa: CASSLKDSYTEAFF
d_call: .
v_call: TRBV27
clone_size: .
j_call: TRBJ1-1

cdr3_nt: TGTGCCAGCAGCACCGAACTGAACGTCCTTGAAAAACTGTTTTTT
cdr3_aa: CASSTELNVLEKLFF
d_call: .
v_call: TRBV7-9
clone_size: .
j_call: TRBJ1-4

cdr3_nt: TGTGCCAGCAGTTTGGGGGGGCACTATGGCTACACCTTC
cdr3_aa: CASSLGGHYGYTF
d_call: .
v_call: TRBV6-5
clone_size: .
j_call: TRBJ1-2

cdr3_nt: TGTGCCAGCAGCTTAGAAAACAGGGATAGCTACACCTTC
cdr3_aa: CASSLENRDSYTF
d_call: .
v_call: TRBV7-6
clone_size: .
j_call: TRBJ1-2

cdr3_nt: TGTGCCAGCAGTATGGTAGGGGCGTTTGGCTACACCTTC
cdr3_aa: CASSMVGAFGYTF
d_call: .
v_call: TRBV6-5
clone_size: .
j_call: TRBJ1-2

cdr3_nt: TGCAGTGCTAGTTTACGACAGGGGAGGCTTCCGGGCACTGAAGCTTTCTTT
cdr3_aa: CSASLRQGRLPGTEAFF
d_call: TRBD1
v_call: TRBV20-1
clone_size: .
j_call: TRBJ1-1

cdr3_nt: TGTGCCAGCAGTTACAGGACTAGCGGGGAGACCCAGTACTTC
cdr3_aa: CASSYRTSGETQYF
d_call: TRBD2
v_call: TRBV6-5
clone_size: .
j_call: TRBJ2-5

cdr3_nt: TGTGCCAGCAGCCAAGATAGGGCGGGGCCCGAGCAGTTCTTC
cdr3_aa: CASSQDRAGPEQFF
d_call: .
v_call: TRBV3-1/TRBV3-2
clone_size: .
j_call: TRBJ2-1

cdr3_nt: TGCGCCAGCAGCCCCATAGCGGGAGGGACCGGGGAGCTGTTTTTT
cdr3_aa: CASSPIAGGTGELFF
d_call: TRBD2
v_call: TRBV5-1
clone_size: .
j_call: TRBJ2-2

cdr3_nt: TGTGCCAGCGAGGAGGTTCCAAGCAATCAGCCCCAGCATTTT
cdr3_aa: CASEEVPSNQPQHF
d_call: .
v_call: TRBV19
clone_size: .
j_call: TRBJ1-5

cdr3_nt: TGCGCCAGCAGCTTGGACCCTGGGACACGGGGAGAGACCCAGTACTTC
cdr3_aa: CASSLDPGTRGETQYF
d_call: .
v_call: TRBV5-1
clone_size: .
j_call: TRBJ2-5

cdr3_nt: TGTGCCAGCGCACAGGGGGCGGACACTGAAGCTTTCTTT
cdr3_aa: CASAQGADTEAFF
d_call: TRBD1
v_call: TRBV7-3
clone_size: once
j_call: TRBJ1-1

cdr3_nt: TGTGCCAGCAGCCTCGGGACAAGGGGTCGCACTGGCTACACCTTC
cdr3_aa: CASSLGTRGRTGYTF
d_call: .
v_call: TRBV3-1/TRBV3-2
clone_size: .
j_call: TRBJ1-2

cdr3_nt: TGTGCCAGTAGTATCCCCGGGATTGATTCACCCCTCCACTTT
cdr3_aa: CASSIPGIDSPLHF
d_call: .
v_call: TRBV19
clone_size: once
j_call: TRBJ1-6

cdr3_nt: TGTGCCAGCAGCTTACAGGGACTAACTAACTATGGCTACACCTTC
cdr3_aa: CASSLQGLTNYGYTF
d_call: .
v_call: TRBV7-9
clone_size: .
j_call: TRBJ1-2

cdr3_nt: TGTGCCAGCAGCAGGACTAGCGGCCTCAACAATGAGCAGTTCTTC
cdr3_aa: CASSRTSGLNNEQFF
d_call: TRBD2
v_call: TRBV7-3
clone_size: .
j_call: TRBJ2-1

cdr3_nt: TGTGCCAGCAGCCAAGATTCAAGCGGGAGGACAGATACGCAGTATTTT
cdr3_aa: CASSQDSSGRTDTQYF
d_call: TRBD2
v_call: TRBV3-1/TRBV3-2
clone_size: .
j_call: TRBJ2-3

cdr3_nt: TGTGCCAGCAGGGGCAGTCAATATCAGCCCCAGCATTTT
cdr3_aa: CASRGSQYQPQHF
d_call: .
v_call: TRBV28
clone_size: .
j_call: TRBJ1-5

cdr3_nt: TGTGCCAGCAGGCCTAGCGGGAACCTAGGTAATGAGCAGTTCTTC
cdr3_aa: CASRPSGNLGNEQFF
d_call: TRBD2
v_call: TRBV3-1/TRBV3-2
clone_size: .
j_call: TRBJ2-1

cdr3_nt: TGCAGCGAAACTAGCGGGGGCTCCTACAATGAGCAGTTCTTC
cdr3_aa: CSETSGGSYNEQFF
d_call: TRBD2
v_call: TRBV29-1
clone_size: .
j_call: TRBJ2-1

cdr3_nt: TGTGCCAGCAGTTCTCGGGACAGGGGTAGCTATGAGCAGTTCTTC
cdr3_aa: CASSSRDRGSYEQFF
d_call: TRBD1
v_call: TRBV27
clone_size: .
j_call: TRBJ2-1

cdr3_nt: TGCGCCAGCAGCCTGGGACAGGGGAATGAGCAGTTCTTC
cdr3_aa: CASSLGQGNEQFF
d_call: TRBD1
v_call: TRBV4-1
clone_size: .
j_call: TRBJ2-1

cdr3_nt: TGTGCCAGCGCAGCGGGAGTAATCACCGGGGAGCTGTTTTTT
cdr3_aa: CASAAGVITGELFF
d_call: TRBD2
v_call: TRBV6-5
clone_size: few
j_call: TRBJ2-2

cdr3_nt: TGCAGCGTTGAACCGGGGAACAATCAGCCCCAGCATTTT
cdr3_aa: CSVEPGNNQPQHF
d_call: .
v_call: TRBV29-1
clone_size: .
j_call: TRBJ1-5

cdr3_nt: TGTGCCAGCAGTTCGACAGGGGTCGGGGAGACCCAGTACTTC
cdr3_aa: CASSSTGVGETQYF
d_call: TRBD1
v_call: TRBV28
clone_size: .
j_call: TRBJ2-5

cdr3_nt: TGTGCCAGCAGCGAATTCTCAGGTACAGATACGCAGTATTTT
cdr3_aa: CASSEFSGTDTQYF
d_call: .
v_call: TRBV3-1/TRBV3-2
clone_size: .
j_call: TRBJ2-3

cdr3_nt: TGTGCCAGCAGTTTAATCTCAGGTTACTACGAGCAGTACTTC
cdr3_aa: CASSLISGYYEQYF
d_call: .
v_call: TRBV28
clone_size: .
j_call: TRBJ2-7

cdr3_nt: TGTGCCAGCAGTGAATACAGGAGATCCTATGGCTACACCTTC
cdr3_aa: CASSEYRRSYGYTF
d_call: .
v_call: TRBV6-1
clone_size: .
j_call: TRBJ1-2

cdr3_nt: TGTGCCAGCAGCTCGTCATATTGGGGGACTAGTAAAAATGAGCAGTTCTTC
cdr3_aa: CASSSSYWGTSKNEQFF
d_call: TRBD2
v_call: TRBV7-8
clone_size: .
j_call: TRBJ2-1

cdr3_nt: TGTGCCACCAAAGCATATGGGGAGCTGTTTTTT
cdr3_aa: CATKAYGELFF
d_call: .
v_call: TRBV11-2
clone_size: .
j_call: TRBJ2-2

cdr3_nt: TGTGCCAGCAGCCCCCGGACAGGGGGTAACACTGAAGCTTTCTTT
cdr3_aa: CASSPRTGGNTEAFF
d_call: TRBD1
v_call: TRBV7-8
clone_size: .
j_call: TRBJ1-1

cdr3_nt: TGTGCCAGCAGCTCTTCAGGGAATCGAGGAGAGAAACTGTTTTTT
cdr3_aa: CASSSSGNRGEKLFF
d_call: .
v_call: TRBV7-9
clone_size: .
j_call: TRBJ1-4

cdr3_nt: TGTGCCAGCAGCCGCGGGCTGAGCACAGATACGCAGTATTTT
cdr3_aa: CASSRGLSTDTQYF
d_call: .
v_call: TRBV6-6
clone_size: .
j_call: TRBJ2-3

cdr3_nt: TGTGCCAGCAGACGGACAGGAACTGGAAACACCATATATTTT
cdr3_aa: CASRRTGTGNTIYF
d_call: TRBD1
v_call: TRBV5-4
clone_size: .
j_call: TRBJ1-3

cdr3_nt: TGTGCCAGCACAGGGACTAGCGGGAGACCCAGCGGGGAGCTGTTTTTT
cdr3_aa: CASTGTSGRPSGELFF
d_call: TRBD2
v_call: TRBV19
clone_size: .
j_call: TRBJ2-2

cdr3_nt: TGTGCCAGCGGTCCGGGGAACAGATATGGCTACACCTTC
cdr3_aa: CASGPGNRYGYTF
d_call: .
v_call: TRBV6-4
clone_size: .
j_call: TRBJ1-2

cdr3_nt: TGCAGCGTTGGCGCGGGACCAACCGGGGAGCTGTTTTTT
cdr3_aa: CSVGAGPTGELFF
d_call: .
v_call: TRBV29-1
clone_size: .
j_call: TRBJ2-2

cdr3_nt: TGTGCCAGTAATCCCCCAGGCAGGGGTAACACTGAAGCTTTCTTT
cdr3_aa: CASNPPGRGNTEAFF
d_call: .
v_call: TRBV27
clone_size: .
j_call: TRBJ1-1

cdr3_nt: TGTGCCAGCAGAGTCGCGGGACCCTACGAGCAGTACTTC
cdr3_aa: CASRVAGPYEQYF
d_call: .
v_call: TRBV6-5
clone_size: .
j_call: TRBJ2-7

cdr3_nt: TGCGCCAGCAGCTCCGACAGTGGGAACACTGAAGCTTTCTTT
cdr3_aa: CASSSDSGNTEAFF
d_call: .
v_call: TRBV5-1
clone_size: .
j_call: TRBJ1-1